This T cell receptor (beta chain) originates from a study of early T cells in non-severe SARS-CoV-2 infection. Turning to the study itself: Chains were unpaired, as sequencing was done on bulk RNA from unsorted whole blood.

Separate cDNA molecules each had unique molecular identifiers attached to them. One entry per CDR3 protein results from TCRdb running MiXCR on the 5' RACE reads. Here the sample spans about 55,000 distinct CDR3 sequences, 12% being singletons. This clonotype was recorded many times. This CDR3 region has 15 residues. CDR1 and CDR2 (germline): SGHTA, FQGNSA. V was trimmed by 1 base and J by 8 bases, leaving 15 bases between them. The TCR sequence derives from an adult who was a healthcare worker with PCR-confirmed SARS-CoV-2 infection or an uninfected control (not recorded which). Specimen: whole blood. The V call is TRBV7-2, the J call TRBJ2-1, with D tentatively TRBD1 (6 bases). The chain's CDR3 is CASSLEGTNGHEQFF. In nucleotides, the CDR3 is TGTGCCAGCAGCTTAGAGGGGACAAATGGTCATGAGCAGTTCTTC. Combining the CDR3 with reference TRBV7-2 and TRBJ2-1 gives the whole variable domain GAGVSQSPSNKVTEKGKDVELRCDPISGHTALYWYRQSLGQGLEFLIYFQGNSAPDKSGLPSDRFSAERTGGSVSTLTIQRTQQEDSAVYLCASSLEGTNGHEQFFGPGTRLTVL.